Following are 25 T cell receptor beta chains from one sample sequenced in a study of T cell responses to AZD1222 COVID-19 vaccine (dated by TCRdb to the early 2020s). Sample time point, as interpreted from the label and publication: about 28 days (+/-7) after the second vaccine dose. Library preparation employed the immunoSEQ multiplex PCR assay. TCRdb stores this immuneACCESS table with in-frame sequences only. Part of the clones is absent; in the studies checked, under half of the shortfall reflects unresolved V genes, and no reason is known for the rest. The sample data list 90,000 to 150,000 clones, and around nine tenths of these were observed just once. The leading ten clones occupy less than 8.5% of the sample. Sequences were derived from peripheral blood, sampled 28 days after the second AZD1222 dose. The receptors stem from an adult who received the AZD1222 COVID-19 vaccine.

This clone was observed a few times. The gene calls are TRBV5-1 and TRBJ2-7, with TRBD2 matching over 7 bases. The V gene's germline CDR1 is SGHRS and CDR2 YFSETQ. The CDR3 totals 14 residues. V gave up 5 bases and J gave up 4 bases; unmatched junction bases: 9. CDR3 sequence: CASRSTGTTYEQYF. The CDR3 DNA follows: TGCGCCAGCAGGTCCACCGGGACTACTTACGAGCAGTACTTC.

This chain joins TRBV7-2 and TRBJ2-2; D is perhaps TRBD1 (5 bases). The V gene lost 5 bases and the J gene lost 1 base, with 14 bases spanning the gap. The CDR3 is 16 residues long. CDR1 and CDR2 from the germline V gene are SGHTA and FQGNSA. As DNA, the CDR3 is TGTGCCAGCAGCCCACCTAGGGGCGGGAACACCGGGGAGCTGTTTTTT. Its protein is CASSPPRGGNTGELFF.

The V and J genes are TRBV24-1 and TRBJ2-2; 8 nucleotides align to TRBD1. The CDR3 covers 15 residues. V lost 4 bases, J lost 3 bases, and 3 bases stayed unmatched. Germline V gene data show CDR1 as KGHDR and CDR2 as SFDVKD. This chain's CDR3 is CATSDGQGDTGELFF. DNA for the CDR3: TGTGCCACCAGTGACGGACAGGGAGACACCGGGGAGCTGTTTTTT.

The V and J genes are TRBV5-4 and TRBJ2-5, with D unclear. Germline-derived CDR1 and CDR2 are SGHNT and YYREEE (reference sequence). Trimming left V 5 bases short and J 2 bases short, with 13 bases between. This CDR3 has 14 residues. This chain's CDR3 is CASSRHTTQETQYF. The CDR3 DNA reads as TGTGCCAGCAGTCGCCACACTACACAAGAGACCCAGTACTTC.

The chain couples TRBV7-6 to TRBJ2-7; TRBD1 matches 9 bases. CDR3 length equals 13 residues. Unmatched junction bases numbered 3, after V lost 5 bases and J lost 4 bases. CDR1 and CDR2 from the germline V gene are SGHVS and FNYEAQ. In nucleotides, the CDR3 is TGTGCCAGCAGCACTGGACAGGGGTACGAGCAGTACTTC. Translated, it gives CASSTGQGYEQYF.

This clone appeared once. The V and J genes are TRBV7-2 and TRBJ2-7; TRBD2 might be the D (6 bases). The V gene's germline CDR1 is SGHTA and CDR2 FQGNSA. CDR3 length: 14 amino acids. The V and J ends lost 5 bases and 3 bases respectively, with 14 bases between them. CDR3 residues: CASSPRRGNYEQYF. CDR3 DNA: TGTGCCAGCAGCCCGAGGAGGGGAAACTACGAGCAGTACTTC.

A single count supports this clone. This chain connects TRBV2 to TRBJ1-3; 8 nucleotides agree with TRBD1. Per the germline V gene, CDR1 is SNHLY and CDR2 is FYNNEI. This CDR3 is 14 amino acids long. Trimming removed 4 bases from V and 5 bases from J; junction bases left unmatched: 4. This chain's CDR3 is CASSATGGRNTIYF. The CDR3 DNA sequence: TGTGCCAGCAGTGCTACAGGGGGAAGAAACACCATATATTTT.

The rearrangement joins TRBV7-9 to TRBJ1-2, with TRBD1 matching over 8 bases. With V trimmed by 5 bases and J by 8 bases, 10 bases remained unmatched. The CDR3 extends over 14 amino acids. In germline, CDR1 is SEHNR, CDR2 FQNEAQ (reference sequence). The CDR3 here is CASSAPLTGVGYTF. The DNA of the CDR3 is TGTGCCAGCAGCGCCCCCCTGACAGGGGTCGGCTACACCTTC.

This chain uses TRBV6-1 with TRBJ1-5; D is uncertain. CDR3 length: 11 residues. Trimming cost V 3 bases and J 6 bases, with 3 bases left between them. Per the germline V gene, CDR1 is MNHNS and CDR2 is SASEGT. CDR3 residues: CASSEVQPQHF. The DNA for the CDR3 is TGTGCCAGCAGTGAGGTTCAGCCCCAGCATTTT.

The V call is TRBV4-1, the J call TRBJ2-3, with 11 bases matching TRBD2. The CDR3 has 16 amino acids. J gave up 2 bases and V 2 bases, and 3 bases lay outside the gene matches. Germline CDR1 reads MGHRA; CDR2 reads YSYEKL. CDR3 coding DNA: TGCGCCAGCAGCCAATGGGGACTAGCGGACACAGATACGCAGTATTTT. Protein sequence: CASSQWGLADTDTQYF.

The V call is TRBV9, the J call TRBJ2-5; 7 bases line up with TRBD2. The germline V gene encodes CDR1 SGDLS and CDR2 YYNGEE. The ends lost 0 bases at V and 3 bases at J; junction bases unmatched: 5. This CDR3 has 15 amino acids. CDR3 region: CASSVGLADKETQYF. The CDR3 bases are TGTGCCAGCAGCGTAGGCCTAGCGGACAAAGAGACCCAGTACTTC.

This clone was seen more than once but under ten times. The V and J genes are TRBV29-1 and TRBJ2-7; unclear D gene. Germline V CDR1 and CDR2: SQVTM, ANQGSEA. The CDR3 has 12 amino acids. The V end was cut by 7 bases, the J end by 5 bases, with 15 bases between. In DNA, the CDR3 is TGCAGCGCTTCTCTTTTGTCAGACGAGCAGTACTTC. It codes for CSASLLSDEQYF.

The gene calls are TRBV14 and TRBJ2-7; 8 bases are shared with TRBD1. V lost 4 bases and J lost 1; bases outside the gene matches: 6. This CDR3 is built from 15 residues. CDR1 SGHDN and CDR2 FVKESK come from the germline V gene. As DNA, the CDR3 is TGTGCCAGCAGCCTCGCCGGGACAGGATCCTACGAGCAGTACTTC. Translated: CASSLAGTGSYEQYF.

The rearrangement links TRBV9 to TRBJ1-4; D remains unclear. Germline loops: CDR1 SGDLS, CDR2 YYNGEE. V dropped 1 base and J dropped 3 bases, with 10 bases sitting between them. The CDR3 is made up of 15 amino acids. CDR3 protein: CASSVYGGSNEKLFF. The CDR3 DNA reads TGTGCCAGCAGCGTATATGGAGGGTCTAATGAAAAACTGTTTTTT.

V usage is TRBV9 and J usage is TRBJ2-2; D not certain. With 1 base removed from V and 3 bases from J, the gap between germline ends came to 4 bases. The germline V gene encodes CDR1 SGDLS and CDR2 YYNGEE. This CDR3 is 13 amino acids long. The CDR3 nucleotides are TGTGCCAGCAGCGTAACCCACACCGGGGAGCTGTTTTTT. As protein: CASSVTHTGELFF.

This clone was seen a single time. CDR3 loop: CASSQGPGTENSPLHF. In DNA form, the CDR3 reads TGCGCCAGCAGCCAAGGTCCCGGGACAGAGAATTCACCCCTCCACTTT. The chain combines TRBV4-3 with TRBJ1-6; 7 bases align to TRBD1. Per germline, CDR1 LGHNA and CDR2 YSLEER. The CDR3 spans 16 residues. V gave up 1 base and J gave up 7 bases; unmatched junction bases: 7.

Only one count was recorded for this clone. The rearrangement links TRBV29-1 to TRBJ2-5; D gene ambiguous. Germline CDR1 and CDR2: SQVTM and ANQGSEA. The CDR3 loop spans 12 amino acids. V was trimmed by 3 bases and J by 1 base, leaving 6 bases between them. CDR3 nucleotide sequence: TGCAGCGTTGACTCAGCCCAAGAGACCCAGTACTTC. Its translation: CSVDSAQETQYF. Filled out from reference TRBV29-1 and TRBJ2-5, the complete variable domain reads SAVISQKPSRDICQRGTSLTIQCQVDSQVTMMFWYRQQPGQSLTLIATANQGSEATYESGFVIDKFPISRPNLTFSTLTVSNMSPEDSSIYLCSVDSAQETQYFGPGTRLLVL.

This clone turned up a few times. The V and J genes are TRBV7-3 and TRBJ1-2; D is ambiguous. The CDR3 contains 15 residues. The germline gives CDR1 SGHTA, CDR2 FQGTGA. V lost 2 bases to trimming and J lost 3 bases, with 13 bases between them. The CDR3 spells CASSLDTASHYGYTF. CDR3 DNA sequence: TGTGCCAGCAGCTTAGATACTGCCTCACACTATGGCTACACCTTC.

The J gene is TRBJ1-5, the V gene TRBV7-9; no clear D. The CDR3 sequence is 14 residues long. Deletions cut 6 bases from V and 0 bases from J, with 9 bases between. The germline gives CDR1 SEHNR, CDR2 FQNEAQ (reference sequence). The CDR3 loop reads CASSQARSNQPQHF. CDR3 in DNA: TGTGCCAGCAGTCAGGCTCGTAGCAATCAGCCCCAGCATTTT.

The V gene is TRBV7-9, the J gene TRBJ1-5; D remains ambiguous. Trimming removed 1 base at V and 5 bases at J, with 12 bases between. The CDR3 is 15 residues long. In germline, CDR1 is SEHNR, CDR2 FQNEAQ (reference sequence). Written as DNA, the CDR3 is TGTGCCAGCAGCTTAGGGATTACAGAGTATCAGCCCCAGCATTTT. The encoded protein is CASSLGITEYQPQHF. Using reference TRBV7-9 and TRBJ1-5 for the parts outside the CDR3, the full variable domain is DTGVSQNPRHKITKRGQNVTFRCDPISEHNRLYWYRQTLGQGPEFLTYFQNEAQLEKSRLLSDRFSAERPKGSFSTLEIQRTEQGDSAMYLCASSLGITEYQPQHFGDGTRLSIL.

V and J are TRBV7-6 and TRBJ2-7; D is uncertain. This CDR3 contains 13 residues. V was shortened by 2 bases and J by 6 bases, with 11 bases between the two germline ends. CDR1 and CDR2 (germline): SGHVS, FNYEAQ. CDR3 in DNA: TGTGCCAGCAGCTTATATTCAAGTGGCGAGCAGTACTTC. Its translation: CASSLYSSGEQYF.

The chain joins TRBV9 to TRBJ2-3; D call uncertain. Trimming left V 4 bases short and J 1 base short, with 1 base between. The CDR3 loop spans 11 amino acids. CDR1 SGDLS and CDR2 YYNGEE come from the germline V gene. CDR3: CASSRTDTQYF. DNA of the CDR3: TGTGCCAGCAGCCGCACAGATACGCAGTATTTT.

This chain connects TRBV6-4 to TRBJ1-4; 10 bases are a match to TRBD1. V gave up 6 bases and J gave up 8 bases; unmatched junction bases: 6. CDR3 length: 14 residues. Germline V CDR1 and CDR2: MRHNA, SNTAGT. DNA of the CDR3: TGTGCCAGCAGGACAGGGGGCGAAGGAGAAAAACTGTTTTTT. Protein product: CASRTGGEGEKLFF.

This chain uses TRBV13 with TRBJ1-6, with 7 nucleotides matching TRBD1. The V segment lost 10 bases and the J segment 13 bases; nucleotides outside the gene matches: 13. Germline V CDR1 and CDR2: PRHDT, FYEKMQ (reference sequence). CDR3 length equals 13 residues. The CDR3 region has the DNA TGTGCCACCACACAGGGGTCCCTTCGGCCCCTCCACTTT. Protein sequence: CATTQGSLRPLHF.

The chain combines TRBV7-2 with TRBJ2-1; TRBD2 matches at 8 bases. Trimming took 1 base from V and 8 from J; bases not matched to a gene: 4. There are 14 residues in the CDR3. Germline loops: CDR1 SGHTA, CDR2 FQGNSA. For the CDR3, the DNA is TGTGCCAGCAGCTTAGTAGCGGGGTCCGATGAGCAGTTCTTC. It yields the protein CASSLVAGSDEQFF.